This T cell receptor beta chain derives from a study of blood T cell repertoires in COVID-19 (dated by TCRdb to the early 2020s). In the study overall: Samples covering the acute and convalescent phases of COVID-19 were provided by collaborators in the United States, Italy and Spain. The repertoires were made available in a free public database intended to serve as a resource for research on the immune response to SARS-CoV-2. Samples came from the ongoing ImmuneRACE study (first 160 participants) plus 1,254 subjects from 6 global collaborators. The prospective study material was composed of cDNA or gDNA derived from T cells, B-cell-depleted T cells, or PBMCs. A de-identified subject ID, COVID-19 status, age in years and sex were almost always included in the sample metadata. Where HLA class I and class II types were available, the types were taken from metadata supplied by the sample provider, not from assay-based typing. The dataset comprised deeply sampled blood TCRbeta repertoires from subjects exposed to, actively infected with, or recovered from COVID-19.

Whole blood was collected in K2EDTA tubes by collaborating institutions according to the institutions' own protocols. For TCRbeta analysis, collaborators shipped samples in one of three forms: frozen whole blood, isolated PBMCs, or DNA extracted from either of those sample types. What the authors observed across the whole study: The quantity of clinical and demographic metadata differed by source and by participant and was supplied without curation.

As for this clone: It has no known antigen specificity. No base qualities exist here, and no much larger clone lies one base off it.

TCRbeta CDR3 regions were amplified from genomic DNA by means of the immunoSEQ Assay, a bias-controlled multiplex PCR. Per the authors' processing: Nucleated cell counts per sample were estimated from amplification of reference gene primers within the assay. Sequence reads were collapsed and filtered to measure the absolute abundance of every unique TCRbeta CDR3 rearrangement. For each sample, productive Simpson clonality was calculated as the square root of Simpson's diversity index across productive rearrangements. TCRdb's version of the immuneACCESS table is confined to in-frame rearrangements and falls short of the full clone set. An unresolved V gene accounts for under half of the shortfall where checked; the remainder is of unknown origin. For V, J and clone size, that table is used; D and trimming come from the DNA. The sample table records fewer than 60,000 clones; 88% of these occur just once. Roughly 13% of the sample comes from the top ten.

From the cysteine up to the phenylalanine, the CDR3 has a length of 16 residues. Only CDR3 DNA is held: 48 bases, read in frame from base 1. Relative to germline, V is missing 1 base and J is missing 5 bases, with 5 bases of the junction outside any gene match. Taken from the germline V gene, the CDR1 and CDR2 loops are SGHVS and FQNEAQ. This receptor was obtained from a human donor with active COVID-19. The donor label of this sample is uncertain. The sample consisted of peripheral blood. In this chain, TRBV7-8 is recombined with TRBJ2-2, with 9 middle bases fitting TRBD2. The bases read TGTGCCAGCAGCTTAGTAGTAGCGGGAGCAACCGGGGAGCTGTTTTTT. Its translation reads: CASSLVVAGATGELFF.